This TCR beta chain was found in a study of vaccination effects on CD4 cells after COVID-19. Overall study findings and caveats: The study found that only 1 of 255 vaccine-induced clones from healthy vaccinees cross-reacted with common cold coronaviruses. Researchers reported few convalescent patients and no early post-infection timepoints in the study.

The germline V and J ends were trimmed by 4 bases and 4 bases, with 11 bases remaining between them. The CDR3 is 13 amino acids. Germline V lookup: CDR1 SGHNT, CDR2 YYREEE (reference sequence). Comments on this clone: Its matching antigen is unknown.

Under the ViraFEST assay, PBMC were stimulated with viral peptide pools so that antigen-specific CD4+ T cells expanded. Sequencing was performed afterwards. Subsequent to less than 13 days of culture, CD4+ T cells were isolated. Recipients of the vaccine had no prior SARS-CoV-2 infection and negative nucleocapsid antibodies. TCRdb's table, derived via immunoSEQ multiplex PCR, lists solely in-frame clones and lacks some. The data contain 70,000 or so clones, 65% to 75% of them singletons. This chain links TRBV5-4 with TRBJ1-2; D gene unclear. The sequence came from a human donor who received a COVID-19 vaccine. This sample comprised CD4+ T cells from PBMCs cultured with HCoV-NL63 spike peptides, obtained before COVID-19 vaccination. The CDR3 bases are TGTGCCAGCAGCCCGAAATCGGGCTATGGCTACACCTTC. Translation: CASSPKSGYGYTF.